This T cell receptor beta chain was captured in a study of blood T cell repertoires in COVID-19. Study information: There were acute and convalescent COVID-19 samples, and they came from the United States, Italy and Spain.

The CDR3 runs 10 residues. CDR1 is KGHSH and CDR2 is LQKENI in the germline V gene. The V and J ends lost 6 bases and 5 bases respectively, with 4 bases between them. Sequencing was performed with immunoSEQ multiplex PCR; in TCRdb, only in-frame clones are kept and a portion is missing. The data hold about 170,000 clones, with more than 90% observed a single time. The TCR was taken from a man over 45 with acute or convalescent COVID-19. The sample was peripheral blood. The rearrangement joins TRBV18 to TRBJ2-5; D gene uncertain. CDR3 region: CASSRETQYF. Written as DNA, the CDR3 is TGTGCCAGCTCCCGGGAGACCCAGTACTTC.